This T cell receptor (beta chain) emerged from a study of beta chain features in type 1 diabetes. Overall study: All of the samples together had some 99 million sorted cells examined.

V gave up 5 bases and J gave up 5 bases, with 14 bases separating them. Germline values: CDR1 SQVTM, CDR2 ANQGSEA. This CDR3 region has 13 residues. A heparinised blood draw that averaged roughly 120 mL was obtained once from each donor. The isolated RNA, all of it, was reverse transcribed, so expressed TCRB transcripts were what got sequenced. Assay used: immunoSEQ multiplex PCR; TCRdb lists only in-frame clones, some missing. Counted here are nearly 250,000 clones, around 68% occurring once; the ten biggest clones make up around 0.057%. This clone turned up a few times. Other DNA sequences in this sample translate to the same CDR3.

V and J are TRBV29-1 and TRBJ2-3; D may correspond to TRBD1 or TRBD2 (5 bases each). The receptor was derived from a man aged 30 to 45 in good health. Sequencing used naive CD4+ T cells from blood. DNA of the CDR3: TGCAGCGTTTCGGGACGAGCGATAGATACGCAGTATTTT. This translates into CSVSGRAIDTQYF.